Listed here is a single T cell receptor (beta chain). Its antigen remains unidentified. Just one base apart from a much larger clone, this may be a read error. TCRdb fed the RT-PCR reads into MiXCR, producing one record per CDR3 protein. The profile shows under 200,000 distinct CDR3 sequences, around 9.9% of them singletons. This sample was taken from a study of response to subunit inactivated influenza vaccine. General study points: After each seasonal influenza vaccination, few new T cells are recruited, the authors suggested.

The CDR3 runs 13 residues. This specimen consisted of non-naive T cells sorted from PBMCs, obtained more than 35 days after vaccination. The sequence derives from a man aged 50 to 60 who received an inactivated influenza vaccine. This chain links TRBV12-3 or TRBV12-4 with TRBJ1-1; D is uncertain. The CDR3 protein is CAISLLMNTEAFF. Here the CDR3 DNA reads TGTGCCATCAGTTTACTCATGAACACTGAAGCTTTCTTT.